This section outlines one T cell receptor (beta chain) sequence together with its context. Its antigen is still unknown. No quality values exist for individual bases; no much larger clone is one base distant. Healthy HIV-negative adults with no recently reported acute infections or vaccinations were included as donors. Only Caucasian adults living in Nashville, Tennessee, USA were represented among the donors. For unsorted samples, tens of millions of PBMCs were counted, and genomic DNA was extracted using the QIAamp DNA Blood Mini kit. Blood was obtained by leukapheresis, after which PBMCs were separated by Ficoll-Histopaque density gradient centrifugation and cryopreserved in liquid nitrogen vapor phase. Cut back by 1 base and 0 bases, the V and J ends lie 13 bases apart. CDR1 MGHRA and CDR2 YSYEKL were looked up in the germline V gene. The CDR3 runs 16 residues from the cysteine to the phenylalanine. Solely the CDR3 DNA is kept, with 48 bases framed from the first base.

The data are from a study of shared clonotypes between healthy human individuals (TCRdb year 2020). The study in broad terms: A couple of women and a few men aged 18 to 49 years were included in the cohort. To estimate repertoire size and how much clonotypes are shared between individuals, the study performed deep sequencing of blood TCR repertoires from five healthy adults. Each donor's leukapheresis produced roughly between about 0.9 and 9.5 billion PBMCs. Different laboratories and diverse techniques were used to prepare libraries and sequence TCR repertoires, to increase sequencing depth and limit assay-specific biases.

Summary of the overall study and its limitations: Sampling was restricted to blood, and TCR repertoires in tissues likely differ from the TCR repertoires found in blood. Because the study included a small number of donors, the genetic and exposure-history diversity represented was limited. Pairwise subsampling indicated that sequencing depth was expected to affect the degree of clonotype sharing among donors.

Using the deep immunoSEQ assay, TCR CDR3 regions were amplified from genomic DNA by multiplex PCR. Genomic DNA extracted from each cell subset was distributed evenly over all wells of several immunoSEQ 96-well plates, and each plate served as one replicate. Each replicate PCR for unsorted PBMC received about 0.3 ug genomic DNA, equal to approximately 30,000 T cell genomes. Unsorted PBMC genomic DNA was sequenced across ten immunoSEQ deep assay plates. Purified libraries were measured with a Qubit 3.0 fluorometer, size-checked on a Bioanalyzer 2100, and measured again with the KAPA Library Quantification kit. A separate single-read 150-cycle Illumina NextSeq 550 flow cell was used to sequence each immunoSEQ 96-well plate. Per the authors' processing: Because the immunoSEQ output included only junctional sequences and no quality scores, the filtering could not be the same as the filtering used for full-length reads. Sequences were annotated with PyIR, a Python wrapper for IgBLAST v1.9, and V/J genes and CDR3 were assigned using IMGT germline references. Reads were removed for weak V/J assignments (E-value above 1e-6), missing CDR3, stop codons, out-of-frame junctions, or ambiguous translated residues. V3J clonotypes were defined as sequences sharing an identical inferred V gene, J gene, and CDR3 amino acid sequence. Percentage overlap between repertoires was computed as shared unique clonotypes divided by the size of the smaller repertoire. Repertoire richness was assessed with RTK rarefaction, the Chao1 estimator, and Recon v2.1 estimates of unobserved clonotypes. Held by TCRdb, this immuneACCESS table contains in-frame sequences only and omits some clones. Under half of the omission traces to an unresolved V gene where checked; the cause of the rest is unknown. V and J calls and clone size follow that table, whereas D and trimming were derived from the DNA. The sample includes hundreds of thousands of clones, with approximately 71% observed a single time. Around 13% of the sample comes from the top ten.

The rearrangement combines TRBV4-1 with TRBJ2-7; a tentative D call is TRBD2 (6 bases match). The TCR sequence derives from a middle-aged woman in good health. Some clones in this sample may be carry-over from other donors' samples. The specimen sequenced was PBMCs. The CDR3 sequence is CASSQGSGESSYEQYF. The DNA reads as follows: TGCGCCAGCAGCCAAGGATCGGGGGAGAGCTCCTACGAGCAGTACTTC.